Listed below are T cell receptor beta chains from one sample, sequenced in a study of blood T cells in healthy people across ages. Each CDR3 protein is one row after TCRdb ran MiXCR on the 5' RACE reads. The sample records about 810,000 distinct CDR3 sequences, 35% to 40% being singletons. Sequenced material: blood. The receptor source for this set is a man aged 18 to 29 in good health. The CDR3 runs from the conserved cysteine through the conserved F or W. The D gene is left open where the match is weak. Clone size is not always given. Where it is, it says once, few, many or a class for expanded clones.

CDR3: CASLRVSPAEAFF; DNA: TGTGCCAGCCTCCGCGTCTCCCCCGCTGAAGCTTTCTTT; V: TRBV6-5; size: .; J: TRBJ1-1; D: .
CDR3: CASSPPGQGQQYF; DNA: TGTGCCAGCTCACCACCGGGACAGGGCCAGCAGTACTTC; V: TRBV18; size: few; J: TRBJ2-7; D: TRBD1
CDR3: CASSARENEQFF; DNA: TGTGCCAGCAGCGCCCGTGAGAATGAGCAGTTCTTC; V: TRBV9; size: .; J: TRBJ2-1; D: .
CDR3: CSARDATPSFNEQFF; DNA: TGCAGTGCTAGAGACGCGACACCAAGCTTCAATGAGCAGTTCTTC; V: TRBV20-1; size: few; J: TRBJ2-1; D: .
CDR3: CASSVNPGKKGSSYNEQYF; DNA: TGTGCCAGCAGCGTCAACCCCGGGAAAAAGGGGAGCTCCTACAATGAGCAGTACTTC; V: TRBV7-9; size: .; J: TRBJ2-7; D: .
CDR3: CSAGDNSYEQYF; DNA: TGCAGTGCAGGGGACAACTCCTACGAGCAGTACTTC; V: TRBV20-1; size: many; J: TRBJ2-7; D: .
CDR3: CASSLLGGWAVEAFF; DNA: TGTGCCAGCAGCTTATTAGGGGGCTGGGCGGTTGAAGCTTTCTTT; V: TRBV7-2; size: .; J: TRBJ1-1; D: TRBD1
CDR3: CASRTTGLDTGAFF; DNA: TGTGCCAGCAGAACGACAGGGTTGGACACTGGAGCTTTCTTT; V: TRBV12-3/TRBV12-4; size: .; J: TRBJ1-1; D: TRBD1
CDR3: CASSQDPWASAGTGDNEQFF; DNA: TGCGCCAGCAGCCAAGATCCGTGGGCAAGTGCCGGGACAGGGGACAATGAGCAGTTCTTC; V: TRBV4-3; size: many; J: TRBJ2-1; D: TRBD1
CDR3: CASSGDETSNTGELFF; DNA: TGCGCCAGCAGCGGCGACGAGACATCGAACACCGGGGAGCTGTTTTTT; V: TRBV5-1; size: few; J: TRBJ2-2; D: .
CDR3: CASSQGDTQYF; DNA: TGTGCCAGCAGCCAGGGCGATACGCAGTATTTT; V: TRBV4-3; size: many; J: TRBJ2-3; D: .
CDR3: CASSTTEGQQETQYF; DNA: TGTGCCAGCAGCACGACCGAGGGACAGCAAGAGACCCAGTACTTC; V: TRBV7-9; size: many; J: TRBJ2-5; D: TRBD1
CDR3: CVSSGRQGYNSPLHF; DNA: TGTGTCAGCAGCGGAAGACAGGGCTATAATTCACCCCTCCACTTT; V: TRBV7-2; size: .; J: TRBJ1-6; D: TRBD1
CDR3: CASSERRATEAFF; DNA: TGTGCCAGCAGTGAACGCAGGGCCACTGAAGCTTTCTTT; V: TRBV25-1; size: .; J: TRBJ1-1; D: .
CDR3: CATSGGTENEKLFF; DNA: TGTGCCACCAGTGGGGGGACTGAAAATGAAAAACTGTTTTTT; V: TRBV24-1; size: .; J: TRBJ1-4; D: .
CDR3: CASSSRQMETQYF; DNA: TGTGCCAGTAGTTCAAGACAGATGGAGACCCAGTACTTC; V: TRBV19; size: .; J: TRBJ2-5; D: .
CDR3: CAVERESYNEQFF; DNA: TGTGCCGTCGAGCGGGAGTCCTACAATGAGCAGTTCTTC; V: TRBV7-6; size: few; J: TRBJ2-1; D: TRBD2
CDR3: CAISEASRETYGYTF; DNA: TGTGCCATCAGTGAGGCGAGCCGGGAGACCTATGGCTACACCTTC; V: TRBV10-3; size: few; J: TRBJ1-2; D: .
CDR3: CSVDFALSSYNEQFF; DNA: TGCAGCGTTGATTTTGCTTTAAGCTCCTACAATGAGCAGTTCTTC; V: TRBV29-1; size: few; J: TRBJ2-1; D: .
CDR3: CASSQEFFKGAAANEKLFF; DNA: TGTGCCAGCAGCCAAGAATTCTTCAAGGGGGCGGCGGCTAATGAAAAACTGTTTTTT; V: TRBV3-1; size: few; J: TRBJ1-4; D: TRBD1
CDR3: CSVRGGGSVTQYF; DNA: TGCAGCGTTAGGGGCGGGGGCTCCGTTACGCAGTATTTT; V: TRBV29-1; size: .; J: TRBJ2-3; D: .
CDR3: CASSNSGTGAYNEQFF; DNA: TGTGCCAGCAGTAACTCCGGGACAGGGGCCTACAATGAGCAGTTCTTC; V: TRBV2; size: .; J: TRBJ2-1; D: TRBD1
CDR3: CASSTGQGGETQYF; DNA: TGCGCCAGCAGCACGGGACAGGGAGGAGAGACCCAGTACTTC; V: TRBV5-1; size: .; J: TRBJ2-5; D: TRBD1
CDR3: CSVDSGGGDTQYF; DNA: TGCAGCGTTGACAGCGGGGGTGGAGATACGCAGTATTTT; V: TRBV29-1; size: many; J: TRBJ2-3; D: TRBD2
CDR3: CASRHRGDNQPQHF; DNA: TGTGCCAGCAGACATAGGGGCGACAATCAGCCCCAGCATTTT; V: TRBV6-2/TRBV6-3; size: few; J: TRBJ1-5; D: .
CDR3: CASTDPSGRTEAFF; DNA: TGCGCCAGCACTGATCCGAGTGGTAGGACTGAAGCTTTCTTT; V: TRBV5-1; size: .; J: TRBJ1-1; D: .
CDR3: CASSRGAGIDYEQYF; DNA: TGTGCCAGTAGTAGAGGGGCCGGGATTGATTACGAGCAGTACTTC; V: TRBV19; size: .; J: TRBJ2-7; D: .
CDR3: CASSQDRGRDWQYF; DNA: TGCGCCAGCAGCCAAGATCGAGGGCGGGACTGGCAGTACTTC; V: TRBV4-3; size: few; J: TRBJ2-5; D: .
CDR3: CSVEVLGLAGSDTQYF; DNA: TGCAGCGTTGAAGTTCTCGGACTAGCGGGTTCAGATACGCAGTATTTT; V: TRBV29-1; size: few; J: TRBJ2-3; D: TRBD2
CDR3: CAISAGGGVNEQFF; DNA: TGTGCCATCAGTGCGGGAGGGGGGGTCAATGAGCAGTTCTTC; V: TRBV10-3; size: few; J: TRBJ2-1; D: TRBD2
CDR3: CASSYPNTEAFF; DNA: TGTGCCAGCAGCTACCCCAACACTGAAGCTTTCTTT; V: TRBV7-8; size: .; J: TRBJ1-1; D: .
CDR3: CASRTNRNPTPDTQYF; DNA: TGTGCCAGCAGAACCAACCGCAATCCCACCCCAGATACGCAGTATTTT; V: TRBV28; size: .; J: TRBJ2-3; D: .
CDR3: CSVERGQGLGEQYF; DNA: TGCAGCGTTGAGCGTGGACAGGGGTTAGGAGAGCAGTACTTC; V: TRBV29-1; size: once; J: TRBJ2-7; D: TRBD1
CDR3: CASSLGDGLTSRQPQHF; DNA: TGTGCCAGCAGTTTAGGGGACGGATTGACCTCCAGACAGCCCCAGCATTTT; V: TRBV12-3/TRBV12-4; size: .; J: TRBJ1-5; D: .
CDR3: CASSENGEPNTEAFF; DNA: TGTGCCAGCAGTGAAAATGGGGAACCGAACACTGAAGCTTTCTTT; V: TRBV2; size: few; J: TRBJ1-1; D: .
CDR3: CASGTGDDQPQHF; DNA: TGCGCCAGCGGCACAGGGGACGATCAGCCCCAGCATTTT; V: TRBV4-1; size: few; J: TRBJ1-5; D: TRBD1
CDR3: CASSSPQGIEAFF; DNA: TGTGCCAGCAGCTCGCCACAGGGGATTGAAGCTTTCTTT; V: TRBV7-9; size: .; J: TRBJ1-1; D: TRBD1
CDR3: CASSLELSGNPEAFF; DNA: TGTGCCAGCAGTTTAGAACTTTCAGGTAACCCCGAAGCTTTCTTT; V: TRBV12-3/TRBV12-4; size: .; J: TRBJ1-1; D: .
CDR3: CASSSAGDGEFF; DNA: TGTGCCAGCAGCTCCGCCGGGGACGGAGAGTTCTTC; V: TRBV5-4; size: .; J: TRBJ2-1; D: .
CDR3: CASSVTGRVSGELFF; DNA: TGTGCCAGCAGCGTCACAGGGAGGGTTTCCGGGGAGCTGTTTTTT; V: TRBV9; size: .; J: TRBJ2-2; D: .